These 2 T cell receptor beta chains came from one sample sequenced in a study of blood T cell repertoires in COVID-19 (dated by TCRdb to 2018 to 2020). Library construction relied on the immunoSEQ multiplex PCR assay. TCRdb took this table from immuneACCESS and kept in-frame rearrangements with V and J called. Such tables lack part of the clones; where checked against another copy, unresolved V genes explain under half of the gap, and the rest is unexplained. Across this sample there are approximately 65,000 clones, with about 90% seen only once. The leading ten clones occupy over 4% of the sample. The material sequenced was peripheral blood. These receptors were taken from a human donor in a cohort sampled during active COVID-19.

This clone showed up just once. The chain couples TRBV27 to TRBJ2-3; 8 nucleotides line up with TRBD2. Germline CDR1 is MNHEY and CDR2 is SMNVEV (reference sequence). The CDR3 is 15 amino acids. Trimming removed 4 bases from V and 2 bases from J; junction bases left unmatched: 5. The CDR3 DNA follows: TGTGCCAGCAGTTCATTAGCGGGACCCACAGATACGCAGTATTTT. This codes for CASSSLAGPTDTQYF.

This chain uses TRBV6-6 with TRBJ2-7; TRBD2 matches at 8 bases. The germline V gene has CDR1 MNHNY and CDR2 SVGAGI (reference sequence). The trim removed 7 bases at V and 0 bases at J, leaving 11 bases unmatched. CDR3 length: 16 residues. The CDR3 region has the DNA TGTGCCAGCACCCGACGGGGGGGCCGAACCTCCTACGAGCAGTACTTC. It is translated as CASTRRGGRTSYEQYF.